These 20 T cell receptor beta chains originate from one sample sequenced in a study of T-cell reconstitution after alpha-beta-depleted transplantation in children (TCRdb year 2016). Libraries were made using PCR. Sequenced using an Illumina HiSeq 2500. Molecular barcoding was employed in the preparation of TCR libraries, with unique molecular identifiers being used to normalize TCRbeta repertoire quantification. In TCRdb, the public reads were trimmed at Q25 with fastp and aligned with MiXCR, with productive beta chains retained. One record per CDR3 amino acid sequence lists the most common genes and DNA. Recorded for this sample are some 500,000 distinct CDR3 sequences; 32% of them occurred a single time. The ten largest clonotypes hold 2.4% of the sample. The sequences come from PBMCs from the stem cell graft donor, collected from the stem cell graft. The receptors were gathered from a human donor who donated a stem cell graft to a child with aplastic anemia.

This rearrangement joins TRBV19 to TRBJ1-2; D perhaps matches TRBD1 (5 bases). This CDR3 is 13 amino acids long. The V and J ends lost 5 bases and 6 bases respectively, with 13 bases between them. The V gene's germline CDR1 is LNHDA and CDR2 SQIVND (reference sequence). The CDR3 coding sequence is TGTGCCAGTAGTCGAGGGGCGACTGATGGCTACACCTTC. Its translation: CASSRGATDGYTF.

In its sample, this clonotype was seen a few times. This chain uses TRBV28 with TRBJ2-6; 9 positions agree with TRBD1. Germline V gene data show CDR1 as MDHEN and CDR2 as SYDVKM. Unmatched junction bases numbered 5, after V lost 6 bases and J lost 5 bases. The CDR3 totals 15 residues. The CDR3 DNA reads as TGTGCCAGCAGCACAGGGGGCGTAAGGGCCAACGTCCTGACTTTC. This gives the protein CASSTGGVRANVLTF.

The chain uses TRBV5-5 and TRBJ2-7; the D call may be TRBD1 or TRBD2 (5 bases each). Germline CDR1 is SGHKS and CDR2 is YYEKEE (reference sequence). V was trimmed by 2 bases and J by 0 bases, leaving 15 bases between them. The CDR3 runs to 16 residues. The CDR3 nucleotides are TGTGCCAGCAGCTTCCCCGGGACGGCGAGCTCCTACGAGCAGTACTTC. Translated: CASSFPGTASSYEQYF.

This chain uses TRBV5-4 with TRBJ1-2, with D maybe TRBD1 (6 bases). Trimming cost V 4 bases and J 2 bases, with 9 bases left between them. CDR3 size: 13 residues. Germline V gene data show CDR1 as SGHNT and CDR2 as YYREEE (reference sequence). CDR3 sequence (DNA): TGTGCCAGCAGCGGGGACACAAACTATGGCTACACCTTC. It codes for CASSGDTNYGYTF.

This clonotype has only a few counts. This chain uses TRBV29-1 with TRBJ2-2; D is possibly TRBD1 or TRBD2 (5 bases each). The V gene lost 5 bases and the J gene lost 6 bases, with 7 bases spanning the gap. CDR1 is SQVTM, CDR2 ANQGSEA, per germline. CDR3 length: 11 residues. DNA of the CDR3: TGCAGCGTTAGAGGGGCCGGGGAGCTGTTTTTT. Protein: CSVRGAGELFF.

This clonotype occurred a few times. V usage is TRBV20-1 and J usage is TRBJ2-3; 8 bases are a match to TRBD1. The germline V gene has CDR1 DFQATT and CDR2 SNEGSKA (reference sequence). The CDR3 consists of 11 residues. V dropped 0 bases and J dropped 14; count of bases not matched to a gene: 4. CDR3 coding DNA: TGCAGTGCTAGAGAAGCAGGGGGCCGGTATTTT. It translates to CSAREAGGRYF.

This chain links TRBV29-1 with TRBJ2-3; weak D call: TRBD2 (6 bases). Germline CDR1 is SQVTM and CDR2 is ANQGSEA. Trimming removed 7 bases from V and 1 base from J, with 12 bases in between. CDR3 length equals 13 residues. CDR3 in amino acids: CSATGVGTDTQYF. In DNA, the CDR3 is TGCAGCGCGACGGGGGTGGGCACAGATACGCAGTATTTT.

V and J are TRBV20-1 and TRBJ2-2; TRBD1 aligns across 7 bases. The CDR3 spans 15 residues. Germline V lookup: CDR1 DFQATT, CDR2 SNEGSKA (reference sequence). The CDR3 reads CSSTDRATNTGELFF. The CDR3 bases are TGCAGCTCAACCGACAGGGCAACGAACACCGGGGAGCTGTTTTTT.

This clonotype was detected only a few times. This chain uses TRBV6-5 with TRBJ2-1; no clear D. Trimming removed 0 bases from V and 4 bases from J, with 13 bases in between. Germline-derived CDR1 and CDR2 are MNHEY and SVGAGI. CDR3 length equals 16 residues. CDR3 protein: CASSYSSPSPYNEQFF. The CDR3 region has the DNA TGTGCCAGCAGTTACTCGAGCCCATCACCTTACAATGAGCAGTTCTTC.

The chain couples TRBV12-3 or TRBV12-4 to TRBJ2-7; a possible D gene is TRBD2 (6 bases). The germline V and J ends were trimmed by 6 bases and 7 bases, with 19 bases remaining between them. This CDR3 spans 14 amino acids. The CDR3 reads CASSSGLLAGEQYF. The CDR3 coding sequence is TGTGCCAGCAGCTCGGGACTCCTCGCGGGAGAGCAGTACTTC.

The CDR3 sequence is CSVSGQGMGETQYF. The CDR3 DNA reads as TGCAGCGTCAGCGGACAGGGGATGGGAGAGACCCAGTACTTC. The V call is TRBV29-1, the J call TRBJ2-5, with TRBD1 matching over 9 bases. Looked up from germline, CDR1 is SQVTM and CDR2 is ANQGSEA. The CDR3 consists of 14 residues. V trimming: 6 bases; J trimming: 4 bases; junction bases outside the gene matches: 9.

This clonotype was picked up a small number of times. This sequence joins TRBV5-5 and TRBJ1-3, with 7 bases that match TRBD1. V dropped 1 base and J dropped 4; count of bases not matched to a gene: 8. Germline V gives CDR1 SGHKS, CDR2 YYEKEE (reference sequence). The CDR3 is 16 amino acids. The DNA for the CDR3 is TGTGCCAGCAGCTTGCCTACAGGGGTTTCGGGAAACACCATATATTTT. It is translated as CASSLPTGVSGNTIYF.

The V gene is TRBV24-1, the J gene TRBJ1-5; D is ambiguous. The V gene lost 9 bases and the J gene lost 2 bases, with 10 bases spanning the gap. This CDR3 has 13 residues. Germline V lookup: CDR1 KGHDR, CDR2 SFDVKD. As DNA, the CDR3 is TGTGCCACCGGAGTATTCGGCAATCAGCCCCAGCATTTT. Its protein product is CATGVFGNQPQHF.

The CDR3 nucleotides read TGTGCCAGCAGCTTAGGGGAAGGTAGGAGCTTCGACTACGAGCAGTACTTC. This encodes CASSLGEGRSFDYEQYF. V is TRBV11-2 and J is TRBJ2-7, with D uncertain. The CDR3 runs 17 residues. Trimming cost V 1 base and J 3 bases, with 19 bases left between them. The germline V gene encodes CDR1 SGHAT and CDR2 FQNNGV.

This clonotype was found a few times. The genes are TRBV19 and TRBJ1-1, with D hard to call. With 5 bases removed from V and 10 bases from J, the gap between germline ends came to 17 bases. This CDR3 region has 13 residues. CDR1 and CDR2 (germline): LNHDA, SQIVND (reference sequence). The CDR3 here is CASSPPGRVGAFF. The CDR3 DNA is TGTGCCAGTAGTCCTCCCGGGAGGGTCGGAGCTTTCTTT.

This clonotype has a handful of counts. V gene TRBV30 combines with J gene TRBJ1-2; D is ambiguous. The CDR3 totals 14 residues. CDR1 and CDR2 (germline): GTSNPN, SVGIG (reference sequence). Between the trimmed V and J ends, which lost 2 bases and 3 bases, there was a span of 13 bases. CDR3 DNA: TGTGCCTGGAGTCGACACGGGTCTGACTATGGCTACACCTTC. Its translation: CAWSRHGSDYGYTF.

The rearrangement uses TRBV11-2 and TRBJ2-5; D unclear. Germline CDR1 and CDR2: SGHAT and FQNNGV. The germline V and J ends were trimmed by 1 base and 5 bases, with 17 bases remaining between them. The CDR3 runs to 16 residues. The CDR3 here is CASSLVQNGLGETQYF. The DNA for the CDR3 is TGTGCCAGCAGCTTAGTTCAAAACGGTTTAGGGGAGACCCAGTACTTC.

This sequence joins TRBV4-2 and TRBJ2-3, with D unclear. Trimming pared 4 bases from V and 0 bases from J, leaving 5 bases between. This CDR3 has 13 amino acids. Germline lookup yields CDR1 LGHNA and CDR2 YNFKEQ. CDR3 amino acids: CASSLWSTDTQYF. DNA for the CDR3: TGTGCCAGCAGCCTTTGGAGCACAGATACGCAGTATTTT.

This clonotype was recorded a few times. This chain joins TRBV6-1 and TRBJ2-2; 8 bases fit TRBD2. The CDR3 consists of 14 residues. The J segment lost 5 bases and the V segment lost 8 bases, leaving 7 bases of the junction unmatched. Germline CDR1 is MNHNS and CDR2 is SASEGT. CDR3 nucleotides: TGTGCCAGCCAGCGGGAGACTGGAACCGGGGAGCTGTTTTTT. Translated, it gives CASQRETGTGELFF.

This rearrangement joins TRBV20-1 to TRBJ1-4; tentatively, D is TRBD1 (6 bases). This CDR3 spans 14 amino acids. Trimming stripped 1 base from V and 7 bases from J, with 13 bases between. Germline-derived CDR1 and CDR2 are DFQATT and SNEGSKA (reference sequence). CDR3 amino acids: CSARAGGAREKLFF. The DNA of the CDR3 is TGCAGTGCTAGAGCCGGGGGGGCGCGTGAAAAACTGTTTTTT.